At least ten counts were recorded for the clone carrying this T cell receptor (beta chain). The CDR3 contains 13 residues. V gave up 4 bases and J gave up 0 bases, with 8 bases separating them. From germline, CDR1 is SGHRS and CDR2 YFSETQ. RNA transcripts were the template for amplifying TCR beta CDR3 regions. RT-PCR in the first round (using the HTBI primer set) targeted the TCR CDR3. Using its own MiXCR run on the multiplex PCR reads, TCRdb lists one record per CDR3 protein. The sample records approximately 100,000 distinct CDR3 sequences, approximately 40% being singletons. The sample belongs to a study of T cells in Graves' hyperthyroidism and ophthalmopathy.

The gene calls are TRBV5-1 and TRBJ2-7; D unresolved. The receptor comes from a woman between 25 and 40 years old with Graves' hyperthyroidism. Material for sequencing was peripheral blood or thyroid tissue (not recorded which). As DNA, the CDR3 is TGCGCCAGCAGCCCGACACCCTCCTACGAGCAGTACTTC. This sequence encodes CASSPTPSYEQYF.